The 19 T cell receptor beta chains listed next were all sequenced from one sample in a study of T cells expressing NK-cell markers. Using the 5' RACE reads, TCRdb records one entry per CDR3 protein without DNA. This sample's table has a few hundred thousand distinct CDR3 sequences. Input material: blood T cells: a sorted CD56 or NKG2C T cell subset, CD4+ or CD8+ T cells, or bulk PBMC T cells (not recorded which). These receptors all stem from a man between 18 and 35 years old in good health.

This rearrangement joins TRBV30 to TRBJ2-1. Looked up from germline, CDR1 is GTSNPN and CDR2 is SVGIG (reference sequence). The CDR3 runs 11 residues. CDR3 protein: CACLGTMTQFF.

V is TRBV6-5 and J is TRBJ2-1; TCRdb's assignment of TRBD2 cannot be checked, as there is no DNA. The CDR3 is 17 residues long. CDR1 and CDR2 from the germline V gene are MNHEY and SVGAGI. The CDR3: CASSYSYSSGPGNEQFF.

V is TRBV12-3 or TRBV12-4 and J is TRBJ2-1; the TCRdb call, TRBD2, lacks DNA for checking. This CDR3 has 15 residues. The CDR3 spells CASSPKTSGNNEQFF.

This chain joins TRBV5-1 and TRBJ2-6; the D call from TCRdb, TRBD2, cannot be confirmed without DNA. Germline CDR1 and CDR2: SGHRS and YFSETQ. The CDR3 is 19 amino acids. This chain's CDR3 is CASSPWGLALMSGANVLTF.

The V and J genes are TRBV7-2 and TRBJ2-1; TCRdb designates TRBD2, a call that cannot be tested without DNA. CDR1 is SGHTA and CDR2 is FQGNSA in the germline V gene. CDR3 size: 14 residues. The CDR3 region is CASSPKREGNEQFF.

The chain has TRBV9 and TRBJ2-3. Germline assignment: CDR1 SGDLS and CDR2 YYNGEE. This CDR3 is 15 amino acids long. CDR3 in amino acids: CASSVVGSSTDTQYF.

V and J are TRBV12-3 or TRBV12-4 and TRBJ2-5; TCRdb lists TRBD2, though no DNA is available to test this call. CDR3 length: 15 residues. The chain's CDR3 is CASSYGGLPKETQYF.

The gene calls are TRBV28 and TRBJ1-5. The CDR3 sequence is 12 residues long. Germline CDR1 is MDHEN and CDR2 is SYDVKM. CDR3 in amino acids: CASTSTRKPQHF.

V gene TRBV11-1 combines with J gene TRBJ2-5; the D call of TRBD2 rests on TCRdb alone, since no DNA is present to check it. CDR1 SGHAT and CDR2 FQDESV come from the germline V gene (reference sequence). The CDR3 extends over 18 amino acids. CDR3 protein: CASSPGGLAGDAKETQYF.

The chain employs TRBV20-1 and TRBJ2-3; the D call from TCRdb, TRBD1, cannot be confirmed without DNA. Germline assignment: CDR1 DFQATT and CDR2 SNEGSKA (reference sequence). The CDR3 runs to 18 residues. The CDR3 sequence is CSARHSPSAASVLDTQYF.

The chain couples TRBV29-1 to TRBJ2-1. Germline lookup yields CDR1 SQVTM and CDR2 ANQGSEA. There are 16 residues in the CDR3. The CDR3 reads CSVESRDQVTYNEQFF.

The genes are TRBV6-2 or TRBV6-3 and TRBJ2-7. The CDR3 runs 13 residues. Germline V lookup: CDR1 MNHEY, CDR2 SVGEGT. CDR3 in amino acids: CASRTIDGYEQYF.

This sequence joins TRBV20-1 and TRBJ2-1; with no DNA, the TCRdb D assignment of TRBD2 cannot be verified. In germline, CDR1 is DFQATT, CDR2 SNEGSKA (reference sequence). The CDR3 runs to 14 residues. The CDR3 here is CSASSGRAGNEQFF.

The chain is built from TRBV2 and TRBJ1-1; TCRdb reports TRBD1, a call that lacks DNA to check it against. This CDR3 has 13 amino acids. Per the germline V gene, CDR1 is SNHLY and CDR2 is FYNNEI. The CDR3 protein is CASSLRGPVEAFF.

The chain combines TRBV4-3 with TRBJ2-3. This CDR3 contains 15 residues. The germline V gene encodes CDR1 LGHNA and CDR2 YSLEER. CDR3 in amino acids: CASSQDRTSTDTQYF.

This rearrangement joins TRBV25-1 to TRBJ2-7. This CDR3 comprises 16 residues. The germline V gene has CDR1 MGHDK and CDR2 SYGVNS. CDR3 residues: CASSESPGGKPYEQYF.

The CDR3 sequence is CSVESGNGNQPQHF. The V call is TRBV29-1, the J call TRBJ1-5; TCRdb proposes TRBD1, but this gene call is untestable without DNA. The CDR3 has 14 residues. Germline assignment: CDR1 SQVTM and CDR2 ANQGSEA.

The CDR3 protein is CASSLGPPSTSGSRGTDTQYF. V usage is TRBV5-1 and J usage is TRBJ2-3; the TCRdb call, TRBD2, lacks DNA for checking. The CDR3 totals 21 residues. Per germline, CDR1 SGHRS and CDR2 YFSETQ.

This sequence joins TRBV7-2 and TRBJ2-2; lacking DNA, the TRBD1 call made by TCRdb goes unchecked. Germline V gives CDR1 SGHTA, CDR2 FQGNSA. The CDR3 covers 15 residues. The CDR3 sequence is CASSSRESGTGELFF.